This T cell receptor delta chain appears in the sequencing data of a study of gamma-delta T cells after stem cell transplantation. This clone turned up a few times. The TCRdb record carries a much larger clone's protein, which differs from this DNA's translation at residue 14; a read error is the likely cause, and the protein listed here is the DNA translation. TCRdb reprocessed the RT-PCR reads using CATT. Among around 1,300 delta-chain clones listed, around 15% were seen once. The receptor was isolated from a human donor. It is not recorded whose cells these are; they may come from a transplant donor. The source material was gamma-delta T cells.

CDR3 in DNA: TGTGCCTGTGACACGGTACTCGGGTCCCAGTACACCGATGAACTCATCTTT. Protein sequence: CACDTVLGSQYTDELIF. V and J are TRDV2 and TRDJ1; D remains unclear. The CDR3 has 17 amino acids. Germline V lookup: CDR1 GEAIGNYY, CDR2 EKD.